This TCR beta chain was profiled in a study of blood T cell repertoires in COVID-19. Study summary: There were acute and convalescent COVID-19 samples, and they came from the United States, Italy and Spain. T cells, B-cell-depleted T cells, or PBMCs provided the cDNA or gDNA that served as material.

This clone came up a few times. Repertoires were generated with immunoSEQ multiplex PCR, while TCRdb's copy carries only in-frame clones and drops some. In the table there are 76,000 or so clones, around 85% of which are singletons. The sequenced material came from peripheral blood. The TCR was taken from a man at least 80 years old in a cohort sampled during active COVID-19.

The CDR3 loop reads CASRPTGGGQPQHF. CDR3 nucleotides: TGTGCCAGCAGGCCGACAGGGGGCGGTCAGCCCCAGCATTTT. The chain joins TRBV6-5 to TRBJ1-5; 10 bases agree with TRBD1. J was trimmed by 6 bases and V by 6 bases; bases with no gene match: 5. Germline V gives CDR1 MNHEY, CDR2 SVGAGI. This CDR3 is 14 amino acids long.